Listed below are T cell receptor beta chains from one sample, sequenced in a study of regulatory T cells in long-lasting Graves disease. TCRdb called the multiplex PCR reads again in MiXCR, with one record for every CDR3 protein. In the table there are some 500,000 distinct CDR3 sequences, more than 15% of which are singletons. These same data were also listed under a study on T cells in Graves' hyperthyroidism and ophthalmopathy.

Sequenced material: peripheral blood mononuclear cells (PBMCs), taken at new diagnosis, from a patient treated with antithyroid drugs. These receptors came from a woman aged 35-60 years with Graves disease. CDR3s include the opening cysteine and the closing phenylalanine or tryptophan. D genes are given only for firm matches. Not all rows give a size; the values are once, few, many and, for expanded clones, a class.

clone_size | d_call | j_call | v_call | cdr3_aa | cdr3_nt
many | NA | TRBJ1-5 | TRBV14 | CASSQSGRNQPQHF | TGTGCCAGCAGCCAGAGCGGGCGCAATCAGCCCCAGCATTTT
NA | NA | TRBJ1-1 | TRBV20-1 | CSAQAEITEAFF | TGCAGTGCCCAGGCCGAGATCACTGAAGCTTTCTTT
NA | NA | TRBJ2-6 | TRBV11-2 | CASSFGTAGANVLTF | TGTGCCAGCAGCTTCGGCACAGCCGGGGCCAACGTCCTGACTTTC
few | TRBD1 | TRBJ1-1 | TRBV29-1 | CSVGGGDRGNTEAFF | TGCAGCGTTGGCGGGGGGGACAGGGGTAACACTGAAGCTTTCTTT
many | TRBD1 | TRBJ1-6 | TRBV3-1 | CASSPRDSLNSPLHF | TGTGCCAGCAGCCCGCGGGACAGCTTGAATTCACCCCTCCACTTT
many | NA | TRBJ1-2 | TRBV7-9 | CASSYFEEGSGYTF | TGTGCCAGCAGCTACTTCGAGGAGGGTTCCGGCTACACCTTC
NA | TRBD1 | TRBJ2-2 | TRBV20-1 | CSAMGQGSTGELFF | TGCAGTGCTATGGGACAGGGGTCCACCGGGGAGCTGTTTTTT
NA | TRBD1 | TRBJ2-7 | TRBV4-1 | CASSQPGTGHSEQYF | TGCGCCAGCAGCCAGCCCGGGACAGGTCACAGCGAGCAGTACTTC
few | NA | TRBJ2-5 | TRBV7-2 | CASSSEIGWYPGETQYF | TGTGCCAGCAGCTCCGAGATTGGGTGGTACCCCGGAGAGACCCAGTACTTC
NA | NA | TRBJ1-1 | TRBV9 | CASSVGGLQGSTEAFF | TGTGCCAGCAGCGTAGGAGGGCTACAAGGGAGCACTGAAGCTTTCTTT
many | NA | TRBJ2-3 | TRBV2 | CASSGRKGGSTDTQYF | TGTGCCAGCAGTGGGAGGAAGGGAGGTAGCACAGATACGCAGTATTTT
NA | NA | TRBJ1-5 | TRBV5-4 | CASSLARDSNQPQHF | TGTGCCAGCAGCTTGGCCAGAGATAGCAATCAGCCCCAGCATTTT
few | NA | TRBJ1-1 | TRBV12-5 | CASGLVGTLGWYTEAFF | TGTGCTAGTGGTTTGGTAGGAACATTAGGCTGGTACACTGAAGCTTTCTTT
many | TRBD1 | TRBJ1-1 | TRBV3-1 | CASRLGGGTEAFF | TGTGCCAGCAGACTAGGGGGCGGGACTGAAGCTTTCTTT
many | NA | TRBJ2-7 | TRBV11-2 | CASSGDILYEQYF | TGTGCCAGCAGCGGTGACATCCTCTACGAGCAGTACTTC
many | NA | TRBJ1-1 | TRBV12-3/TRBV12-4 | CASSLSDREAFF | TGTGCCAGCAGTTTATCTGACCGTGAAGCTTTCTTT
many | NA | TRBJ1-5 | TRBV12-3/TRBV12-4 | CASSPLPSNQPQHF | TGTGCCAGCAGCCCCCTTCCTAGCAATCAGCCCCAGCATTTT
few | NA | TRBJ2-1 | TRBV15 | CATSRDLQAPEQFF | TGTGCCACCAGCAGAGATCTGCAGGCCCCTGAGCAGTTCTTC
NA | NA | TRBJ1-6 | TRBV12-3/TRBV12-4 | CASSPRVNSPLHF | TGTGCCAGCAGCCCTAGGGTTAATTCACCCCTCCACTTT
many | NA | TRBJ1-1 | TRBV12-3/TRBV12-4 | CASSLPHEVSEAFF | TGTGCCAGCAGTTTACCCCACGAAGTTTCTGAAGCTTTCTTT
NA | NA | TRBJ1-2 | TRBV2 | CASSEAADSTPPASGYTF | TGTGCCAGCAGTGAAGCCGCCGATTCGACTCCTCCCGCGAGTGGCTACACCTTC
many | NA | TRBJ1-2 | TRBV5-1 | CASSLGQGVSGYTF | TGCGCCAGCAGCCTCGGACAAGGTGTTAGTGGCTACACCTTC
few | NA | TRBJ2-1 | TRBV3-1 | CASSQDSGTLGGEQFF | TGTGCCAGCAGCCAAGATTCGGGGACCCTCGGGGGTGAGCAGTTCTTC
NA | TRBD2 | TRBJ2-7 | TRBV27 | CASSLSDIAGKQYF | TGTGCCAGCAGTTTAAGTGACATAGCGGGCAAGCAGTACTTC
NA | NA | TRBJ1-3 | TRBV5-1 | CASSLGPGEGNTIYF | TGCGCCAGCAGCTTGGGCCCGGGGGAAGGAAACACCATATATTTT
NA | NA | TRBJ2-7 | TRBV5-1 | CASSFWTDAYEQYF | TGCGCCAGCAGCTTCTGGACAGACGCCTACGAGCAGTACTTC
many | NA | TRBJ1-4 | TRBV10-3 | CAISESFPTGINEKLFF | TGTGCCATCAGTGAATCGTTCCCGACAGGAATTAATGAAAAACTGTTTTTT
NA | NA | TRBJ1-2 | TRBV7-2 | CASSLLQANYGYTF | TGTGCCAGCAGCTTGCTCCAAGCTAACTATGGCTACACCTTC
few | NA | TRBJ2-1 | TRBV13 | CASSLGRGLQQFF | TGTGCCAGCAGCTTAGGCCGGGGGTTGCAGCAGTTCTTC
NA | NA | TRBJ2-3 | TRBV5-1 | CASSSTPGALGTDTQYF | TGCGCCAGCAGCTCCACCCCCGGGGCGCTGGGCACAGATACGCAGTATTTT
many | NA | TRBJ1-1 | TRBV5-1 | CASRVARNTEAFF | TGCGCCAGCAGGGTGGCGCGGAACACTGAAGCTTTCTTT
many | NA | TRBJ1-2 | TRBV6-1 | CASSATDIFMGYTF | TGTGCCAGCAGTGCGACCGATATTTTTATGGGCTACACCTTC
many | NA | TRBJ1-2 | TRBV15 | CATSRRGNYGYTF | TGTGCCACCAGCCGGAGGGGGAACTATGGCTACACCTTC
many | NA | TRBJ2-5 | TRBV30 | CAWSAGSRKPETQYF | TGTGCCTGGAGTGCAGGGTCCCGGAAGCCAGAGACCCAGTACTTC
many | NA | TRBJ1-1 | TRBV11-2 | CASSLLPDTEAFF | TGTGCCAGCAGCCTGCTGCCCGACACTGAAGCTTTCTTT
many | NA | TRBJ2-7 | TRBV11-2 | CASSSWGYEQYF | TGTGCCAGCAGCTCGTGGGGGTACGAGCAGTACTTC
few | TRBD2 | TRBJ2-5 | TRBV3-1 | CASSPWTSGGEETQYF | TGTGCCAGCAGCCCCTGGACTAGCGGGGGTGAAGAGACCCAGTACTTC
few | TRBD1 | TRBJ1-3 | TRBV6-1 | CASSDRQGGKTIYF | TGTGCCAGCAGTGACCGACAGGGGGGAAAGACCATATATTTT
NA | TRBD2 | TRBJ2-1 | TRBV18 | CASSPGTSFHNEQFF | TGTGCCAGCTCGCCCGGGACTAGTTTCCACAATGAGCAGTTCTTC
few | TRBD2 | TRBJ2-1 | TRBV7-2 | CASRPGGRVYNEQFF | TGTGCCAGCAGGCCGGGGGGGCGTGTCTACAATGAGCAGTTCTTC
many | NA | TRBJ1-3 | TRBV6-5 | CASSYGGPTGNTIYF | TGTGCCAGCAGTTACGGTGGACCCACTGGAAACACCATATATTTT
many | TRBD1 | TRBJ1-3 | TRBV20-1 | CSARAGTAIFSGNTIYF | TGCAGTGCTAGAGCCGGGACAGCGATCTTCTCTGGAAACACCATATATTTT
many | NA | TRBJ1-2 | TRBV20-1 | CSARDPERGYGYTF | TGCAGTGCTAGAGACCCCGAAAGAGGCTATGGCTACACCTTC
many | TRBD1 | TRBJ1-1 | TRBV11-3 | CASSSDRVMNTEAFF | TGTGCCAGCAGCTCCGACAGGGTCATGAACACTGAAGCTTTCTTT
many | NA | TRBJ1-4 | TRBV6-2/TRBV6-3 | CASSYAGMREKLFF | TGTGCCAGCAGTTATGCGGGGATGCGCGAAAAACTGTTTTTT
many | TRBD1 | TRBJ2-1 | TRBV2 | CASSEDGTGRSEQFF | TGTGCCAGCAGTGAAGACGGGACAGGCAGGAGTGAGCAGTTCTTC
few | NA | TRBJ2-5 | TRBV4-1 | CASSQDNPRASQETQYF | TGCGCCAGCAGCCAAGATAACCCTCGGGCGAGCCAAGAGACCCAGTACTTC
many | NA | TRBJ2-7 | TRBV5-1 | CASSLGHGENYEQYF | TGCGCCAGCAGCTTGGGACACGGAGAAAATTACGAGCAGTACTTC
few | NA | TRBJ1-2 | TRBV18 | CASSKGDYGYTF | TGTGCCAGCTCAAAGGGGGACTATGGCTACACCTTC
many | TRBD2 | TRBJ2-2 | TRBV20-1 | CSAKSGGSTGELFF | TGCAGTGCGAAGAGCGGGGGGAGCACCGGGGAGCTGTTTTTT
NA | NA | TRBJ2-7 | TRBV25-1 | CASKGSDYEQYF | TGTGCCAGCAAGGGGAGCGATTACGAGCAGTACTTC
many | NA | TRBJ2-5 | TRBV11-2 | CASSLGWEETQYF | TGTGCCAGCAGCCTAGGGTGGGAGGAGACCCAGTACTTC
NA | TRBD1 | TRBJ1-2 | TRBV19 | CASSIGTGTDYGYTF | TGTGCCAGTAGTATCGGTACCGGGACAGACTATGGCTACACCTTC
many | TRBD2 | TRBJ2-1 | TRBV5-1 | CASSLELAGGYYNEQFF | TGCGCCAGCAGCTTGGAACTAGCGGGGGGGTACTACAATGAGCAGTTCTTC
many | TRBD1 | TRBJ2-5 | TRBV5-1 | CASSQDRVGETQYF | TGCGCCAGCAGTCAGGACAGGGTAGGGGAGACCCAGTACTTC
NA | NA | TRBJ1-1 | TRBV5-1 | CASSSMGVNTEAFF | TGCGCCAGCTCCAGTATGGGGGTGAACACTGAAGCTTTCTTT